This T cell receptor beta chain was profiled in a study of cytomegalovirus exposure and HLA in healthy donors. Of note for this clone: Its matching antigen is unknown.

The V gene's germline CDR1 is SGHTA and CDR2 FQGNSA. The CDR3 covers 13 residues. V was pared by 7 bases and J by 4 bases, with 13 bases between. Measured with immunoSEQ multiplex PCR; TCRdb has only the in-frame clones, and not every one. This table has about 98,000 clones, about 90% appearing once. Separate from the 666-subject first cohort was the approximately 130-subject validation cohort, to which the donors belonged. General study results and limits: Investigators reported over 150 TCR beta chains as tied to cytomegalovirus.

The chain has TRBV7-2 and TRBJ2-5; a possible D gene is TRBD2 (5 bases). This TCR came from a man aged 18 to 30 in good health and CMV-seropositive. Source material: PBMCs. Written as DNA, the CDR3 is TGTGCCAGCACCTCCCGGGGATCAGAGACCCAGTACTTC. Amino acid sequence: CASTSRGSETQYF.